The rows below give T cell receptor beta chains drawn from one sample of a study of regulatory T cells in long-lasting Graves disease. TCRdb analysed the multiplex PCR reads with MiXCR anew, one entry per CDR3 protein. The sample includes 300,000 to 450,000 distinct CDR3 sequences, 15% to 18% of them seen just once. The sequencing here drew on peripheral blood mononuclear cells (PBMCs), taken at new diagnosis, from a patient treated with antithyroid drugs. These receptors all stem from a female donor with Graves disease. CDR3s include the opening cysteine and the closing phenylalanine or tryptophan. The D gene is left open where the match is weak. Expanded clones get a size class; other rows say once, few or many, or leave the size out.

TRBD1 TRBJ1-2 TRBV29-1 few TGCAGCGTTGAGATGGGTCCGGACAGGGGTAACTATGGCTACACCTTC CSVEMGPDRGNYGYTF
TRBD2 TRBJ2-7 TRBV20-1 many TGCAGTGCTAGAGGGGCGGGAGAGGCCTACGAGCAGTACTTC CSARGAGEAYEQYF
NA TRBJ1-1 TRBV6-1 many TGTGCCAGCAGTCGGACGGCCGAAGCTTTCTTT CASSRTAEAFF
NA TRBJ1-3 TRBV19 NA TGTGCCAGTAGTATACTCCTACCCAACTCTGGAAACACCATATATTTT CASSILLPNSGNTIYF
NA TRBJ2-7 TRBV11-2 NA TGTGCCAGCAGCTTAAAAGCCTCAAGGGAGCAGTACTTC CASSLKASREQYF
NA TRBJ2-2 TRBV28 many TGTGCCAGCAGTTTCGGACATAACACCGGGGAGCTGTTTTTT CASSFGHNTGELFF
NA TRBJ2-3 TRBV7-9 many TGTGCCAGCAGCGCCAGAGATACGCAGTATTTT CASSARDTQYF
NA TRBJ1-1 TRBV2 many TGTGCCAGCACCTCTGGAGTACAGGGAGTCATGAACACTGAAGCTTTCTTT CASTSGVQGVMNTEAFF
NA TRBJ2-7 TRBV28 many TGTGCCAGCAACGAACCGGCCTACGAGCAGTACTTC CASNEPAYEQYF
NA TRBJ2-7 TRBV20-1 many TGCAGTGCTTGGACAGATACCCTCTACGAGCAGTACTTC CSAWTDTLYEQYF
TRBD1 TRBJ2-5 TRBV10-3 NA TGTGCCATCAAGGGGGACAGTCGACAATCGGAGACCCAGTACTTC CAIKGDSRQSETQYF
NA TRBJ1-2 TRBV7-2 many TGTGCCAGCAGCCTGCAGGGTGATGAGGGCTACACCTTC CASSLQGDEGYTF
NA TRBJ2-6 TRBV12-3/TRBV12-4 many TGTGCCAGCAGTCAGGACAGGGCCAACGTCCTGACTTTC CASSQDRANVLTF
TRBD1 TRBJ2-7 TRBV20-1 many TGCAGTGCTAGAGAATGGGACAGGGTCTACGAGCAGTACTTC CSAREWDRVYEQYF
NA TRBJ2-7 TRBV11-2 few TGTGCCAGCAGCTTAGATCTACGGGCAGGGAGGCTGAGAGGCGAGCAGTACTTC CASSLDLRAGRLRGEQYF
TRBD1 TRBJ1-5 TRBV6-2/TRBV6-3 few TGTGCCAGCAGTTACCCAATCGACAGGGGGTTGTTTCAGCCCCAGCATTTT CASSYPIDRGLFQPQHF
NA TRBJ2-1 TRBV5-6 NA TGTGCCAGCAGCTTGGTGAGGGCCAATGAGCAGTTCTTC CASSLVRANEQFF
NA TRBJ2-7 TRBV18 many TGTGCCAGCTTCGCGGCGGGGAAGCCCTACGAGCAGTACTTC CASFAAGKPYEQYF
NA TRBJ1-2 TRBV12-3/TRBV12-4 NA TGTGCCAGCAGCCACACACGAACACCCCGTTATGGCTACACCTTC CASSHTRTPRYGYTF
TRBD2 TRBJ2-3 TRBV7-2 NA TGTGCCAGCAGCCGTGCCGGGACTAGCGACCTAGGCCCAGATACGCAGTATTTT CASSRAGTSDLGPDTQYF
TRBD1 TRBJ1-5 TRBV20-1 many TGCAGTGCTAGAGCTGGACAGGGCAATCAGCCCCAGCATTTT CSARAGQGNQPQHF
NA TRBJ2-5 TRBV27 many TGTGCCAGCAGTCCTACCCCCCGGGTAGGGGAGACCCAGTACTTC CASSPTPRVGETQYF
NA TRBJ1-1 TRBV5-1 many TGCGCCAGCAGCTTGGAAGGGCACGCGAACACTGAAGCTTTCTTT CASSLEGHANTEAFF
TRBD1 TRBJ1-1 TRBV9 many TGTGCCAGCAGCGTTACGACAGGGGGATCTGAAGCTTTCTTT CASSVTTGGSEAFF
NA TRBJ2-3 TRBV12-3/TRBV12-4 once TGTGCCAGCAGTCGTATACCCGGGACGGCGAGCACAGATACGCAGTATTTT CASSRIPGTASTDTQYF
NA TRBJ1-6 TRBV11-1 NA TGTGCCAGCAGCAGCCAAGACGCCAGATATAATTCACCCCTCCACTTT CASSSQDARYNSPLHF
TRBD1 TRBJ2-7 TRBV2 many TGTGCCAGCAGCCCCGGACAGGGGATCTACGAGCAGTACTTC CASSPGQGIYEQYF
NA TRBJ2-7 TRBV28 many TGTGCCAGCAGCTTAGGGACCTCCTACGAGCAGTACTTC CASSLGTSYEQYF
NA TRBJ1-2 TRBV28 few TGTGCCAGCAGTCAACCGCAGGGTCCTAGAGGCTACACCTTC CASSQPQGPRGYTF
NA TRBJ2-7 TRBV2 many TGTGCCACCCGATACTCAGAGGCCTACGAGCAGTACTTC CATRYSEAYEQYF
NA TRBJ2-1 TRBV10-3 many TGTGCCATCAGTGAGTCGAGTGGCAGAAGCTCCTACAATGAGCAGTTCTTC CAISESSGRSSYNEQFF
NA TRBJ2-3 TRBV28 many TGTGCCAGCAGTTTACCCGGTGGGGGCCTCACAGATACGCAGTATTTT CASSLPGGGLTDTQYF
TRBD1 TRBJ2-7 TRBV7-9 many TGTGCCAGCAGCACCTACGGGACAGGGTTAATCTACGAGCAGTACTTC CASSTYGTGLIYEQYF
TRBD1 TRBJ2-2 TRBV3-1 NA TGTGCCAGCAGCCCAACCGGGACAGAGAACGCCGGGGAGCTGTTTTTT CASSPTGTENAGELFF
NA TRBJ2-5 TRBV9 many TGTGCCAGCAGCGTCTGGGGGGAGGCGTCAGAGACCCAGTACTTC CASSVWGEASETQYF
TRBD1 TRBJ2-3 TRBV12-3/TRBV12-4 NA TGTGCCAGCAGCAGGGACAGGACTACGCAGTATTTT CASSRDRTTQYF
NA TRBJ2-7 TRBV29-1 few TGCAGCGTGGGGGACGGCCACGAGCAGTACTTC CSVGDGHEQYF
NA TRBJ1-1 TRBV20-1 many TGCAGTGCTTCACATGGGGGAGGGAGTAACACTGAAGCTTTCTTT CSASHGGGSNTEAFF
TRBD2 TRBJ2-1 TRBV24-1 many TGTGCCACCGATTTCCCCGGGACTAGCGAGTACAATGAGCAGTTCTTC CATDFPGTSEYNEQFF
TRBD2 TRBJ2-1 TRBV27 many TGTGCCAGCAGTGTTACTAGCGGGGGAGCCAGCTGGGGTGAGCAGTTCTTC CASSVTSGGASWGEQFF
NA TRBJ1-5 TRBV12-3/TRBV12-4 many TGTGCCAGCAGTCTAGACGATTTCGTTTATAGCAATCAGCCCCAGCATTTT CASSLDDFVYSNQPQHF
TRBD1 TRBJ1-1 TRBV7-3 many TGTGCCAGCGGCCCGACAGGGACCACTGAAGCTTTCTTT CASGPTGTTEAFF
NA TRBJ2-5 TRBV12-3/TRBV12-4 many TGTGCCAGCAGTTTGTTTTCTCAGGAAGATGGAGAGACCCAGTACTTC CASSLFSQEDGETQYF
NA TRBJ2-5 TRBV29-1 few TGCAGCGTTGAAGGCGGAGTCCAACAAGAGACCCAGTACTTC CSVEGGVQQETQYF
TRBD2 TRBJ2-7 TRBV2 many TGTGCCATACAAACGACTAGCGGGAGCTACGAGCAGTACTTC CAIQTTSGSYEQYF
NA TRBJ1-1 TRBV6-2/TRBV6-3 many TGTGCCAGCAGTGTAAACGGGATCTCCGCCGAAGCTTTCTTT CASSVNGISAEAFF
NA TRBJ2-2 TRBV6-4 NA TGTGCCAGCAGTGGGGTCGGTATGGCCGGGGAGCTGTTTTTT CASSGVGMAGELFF
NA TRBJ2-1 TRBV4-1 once TGCGCCAGCAGCCAAGTTTTGTTCCGTGGGCTATTCAGCGATGAGCAGTTCTTC CASSQVLFRGLFSDEQFF
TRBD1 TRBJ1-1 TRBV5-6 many TGTGCCAGCAACCCGACTAATTACAGGGGTGAAGCTTTCTTT CASNPTNYRGEAFF
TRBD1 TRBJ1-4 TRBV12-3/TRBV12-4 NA TGTGCCAGCAGTTCAGGGGGCGAGTCTAATGAAAAACTGTTTTTT CASSSGGESNEKLFF